Sequencing of this T cell receptor beta chain was carried out in a study of shared T cell receptors in the human thymus. The repertoire was sequenced with immunoSEQ multiplex PCR; TCRdb's copy has only in-frame clones and lacks some. The sample holds 700,000 to 750,000 clones, 70% to 90% seen once. The CDR3 runs 14 residues. Trimming left V 3 bases short and J 4 bases short, with 12 bases between. Per the germline V gene, CDR1 is SEHNR and CDR2 is FQNEAQ (reference sequence). This same sample was also taken into another study, of human thymus T cells. That investigation notes: Healthy Finnish infants undergoing corrective surgery for congenital heart defects were the donors. Thymus pieces cut out during corrective heart surgery were the tissue that was used. Thymic and blood repertoires appeared to carry a bias in their V and J gene usage.

Sample: thymocytes. The chain has TRBV7-9 and TRBJ1-1; tentatively, D is TRBD1 (5 bases). This TCR was sampled from a girl under three years old with a congenital heart defect. The CDR3 DNA reads TGTGCCAGCAGCTTCACGTCCGGGGGCACTGAAGCTTTCTTT. This sequence encodes CASSFTSGGTEAFF.